This T cell receptor (beta chain) emerged from a study of cytomegalovirus exposure and HLA in healthy donors. Measured with immunoSEQ multiplex PCR; TCRdb has only the in-frame clones, and not every one. The table lists around 180,000 clones, approximately 88% of them singletons, with around 7% in the top ten. CDR1 and CDR2 (germline): PRHDT, FYEKMQ (reference sequence). This CDR3 has 18 amino acids. The ends lost 5 bases at V and 1 base at J; junction bases unmatched: 8. This rearrangement joins TRBV13 to TRBJ2-2; 12 positions agree with TRBD2. The TCR was taken from a man aged 18 to 30 in good health and CMV-seropositive. The material sequenced was PBMCs. CDR3 coding DNA: TGTGCCAGCAGCCCAAGTTGGACTAGCGGGGTGAACACCGGGGAGCTGTTTTTT. Protein: CASSPSWTSGVNTGELFF.